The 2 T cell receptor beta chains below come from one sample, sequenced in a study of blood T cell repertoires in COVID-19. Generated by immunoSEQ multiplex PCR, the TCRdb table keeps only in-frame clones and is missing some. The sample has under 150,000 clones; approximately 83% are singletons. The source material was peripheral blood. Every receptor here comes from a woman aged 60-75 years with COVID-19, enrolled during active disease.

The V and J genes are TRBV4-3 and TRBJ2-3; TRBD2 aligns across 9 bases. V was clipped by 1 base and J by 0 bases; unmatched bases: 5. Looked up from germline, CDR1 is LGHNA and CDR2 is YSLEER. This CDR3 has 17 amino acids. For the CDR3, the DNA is TGCGCCAGCAGCCAAGCGGCGGGGGGGCGGAGCACAGATACGCAGTATTTT. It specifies CASSQAAGGRSTDTQYF.

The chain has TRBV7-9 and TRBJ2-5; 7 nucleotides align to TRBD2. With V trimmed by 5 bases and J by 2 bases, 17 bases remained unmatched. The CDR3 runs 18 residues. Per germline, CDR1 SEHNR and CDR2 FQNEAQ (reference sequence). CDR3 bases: TGTGCCAGCAGCCCATTCCTGCGGGGGATCCGGGAACAAGAGACCCAGTACTTC. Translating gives CASSPFLRGIREQETQYF.